The 30 T cell receptor beta chains reported below all come from one sample, sequenced in a study of blood T cell repertoires in COVID-19 (TCRdb year 2020). Library preparation used the immunoSEQ multiplex PCR assay. The table was pulled from immuneACCESS by TCRdb, which kept in-frame rearrangements only. Such tables lose some clones; where checked, under half of the loss comes from unresolved V genes, and the rest has no known cause. For this sample there are about 220,000 clones; roughly 89% appear just once. Jointly, the top ten make up approximately 15% of the sample. Sequences were obtained from PBMCs or T cells enriched from blood (not recorded which). All receptors come from a young man who had been exposed to COVID-19.

The chain recombines TRBV2 with TRBJ1-1, with TRBD1 matching over 8 bases. The trim removed 8 bases at V and 6 bases at J, leaving 8 bases unmatched. The CDR3 has 13 residues. Germline V lookup: CDR1 SNHLY, CDR2 FYNNEI. The CDR3, as DNA: TGTGCCAGCTCCCTAGGACAGGGTCCTGAAGCTTTCTTT. Translation gives CASSLGQGPEAFF.

Comment on this clone: At the DNA level, this CDR3 is encoded by other sequences in the same sample as well. The genes are TRBV7-3 and TRBJ1-3; TRBD1 agrees at 7 bases. In germline, CDR1 is SGHTA, CDR2 FQGTGA. Trimming at V came to 0 bases and at J to 0 bases, leaving 2 bases not matched to a gene. This CDR3 is built from 16 residues. The CDR3 sequence: CASSLTGGNSGNTIYF. CDR3 DNA: TGTGCCAGCAGCTTAACAGGGGGCAACTCTGGAAACACCATATATTTT.

CDR3 amino acids: CASSTVDRYLTGEAFF. The CDR3 region has the DNA TGTGCCAGCAGTACAGTGGACAGATACTTAACAGGTGAAGCTTTCTTT. The chain employs TRBV6-8 and TRBJ1-1; weak D call: TRBD1 (6 bases). Trimming took 5 bases from V and 7 from J, leaving 23 bases between them. The CDR3 has 16 amino acids. Per germline, CDR1 MNHGY and CDR2 SAAAGT.

The chain links TRBV7-9 to TRBJ1-2; D unresolved. Trimming took 3 bases from V and 3 from J, leaving 8 bases between them. The CDR3 has 13 amino acids. In germline, CDR1 is SEHNR, CDR2 FQNEAQ (reference sequence). CDR3 DNA sequence: TGTGCCAGCAGCTTGGGCGTGGACTATGGCTACACCTTC. Its translation is CASSLGVDYGYTF.

The V and J genes are TRBV30 and TRBJ1-2, with D unresolved. Trimming removed 2 bases from V and 0 bases from J, with 7 bases in between. CDR1 and CDR2 (germline): GTSNPN, SVGIG (reference sequence). This CDR3 has 13 residues. The CDR3 region is CAWSIASNYGYTF. The CDR3 DNA sequence: TGTGCCTGGAGTATAGCCTCTAACTATGGCTACACCTTC.

This chain uses TRBV4-1 with TRBJ2-5; TRBD1 matches at 10 bases. The CDR3 contains 14 residues. Germline-derived CDR1 and CDR2 are MGHRA and YSYEKL. The ends lost 3 bases at V and 3 bases at J; junction bases unmatched: 1. The CDR3, as DNA: TGCGCCAGCAGCCACGGGACAGGGGAAGAGACCCAGTACTTC. Encoded protein: CASSHGTGEETQYF.

The J gene is TRBJ1-5, the V gene TRBV19; 8 positions match TRBD1. J lost 5 bases, V lost 4 bases, and 7 bases had no gene match. Germline CDR1 reads LNHDA; CDR2 reads SQIVND (reference sequence). The CDR3 runs 15 residues. This chain's CDR3 is CASSKVGQGYQPQHF. The CDR3 coding sequence is TGTGCCAGTAGTAAGGTTGGACAGGGATATCAGCCCCAGCATTTT.

This chain connects TRBV7-3 to TRBJ2-2, with D possibly matching TRBD2 (5 bases). Germline loops: CDR1 SGHTA, CDR2 FQGTGA. The CDR3 covers 15 residues. Between the trimmed V and J ends, which lost 2 bases and 1 base, there was a span of 8 bases. The CDR3 coding sequence is TGTGCCAGCAGCTTAGGACTCCTGAACACCGGGGAGCTGTTTTTT. The encoded protein is CASSLGLLNTGELFF.

The rearrangement uses TRBV6-4 and TRBJ2-1; D is uncertain. The germline V and J ends were trimmed by 3 bases and 6 bases, with 15 bases remaining between them. This CDR3 is built from 15 residues. Germline V gene sequence: CDR1 MRHNA, CDR2 SNTAGT. Here the CDR3 DNA reads TGTGCCAGCAGTGAAGCCCCCGGGTCCGGCAATGAGCAGTTCTTC. Amino acids: CASSEAPGSGNEQFF.

The genes are TRBV11-2 and TRBJ2-1; possibly TRBD2 for D (5 bases). V lost 5 bases to trimming and J lost 4 bases, with 18 bases between them. The CDR3 extends over 16 amino acids. Germline loops: CDR1 SGHAT, CDR2 FQNNGV. The CDR3 loop reads CASSPRRTDRYNEQFF. CDR3 sequence (DNA): TGTGCCAGCAGCCCTCGGCGGACTGACCGTTACAATGAGCAGTTCTTC.

The rearrangement links TRBV6-5 to TRBJ2-1; 8 nucleotides align to TRBD2. Per germline, CDR1 MNHEY and CDR2 SVGAGI. The ends lost 6 bases at V and 6 bases at J; junction bases unmatched: 13. The CDR3 is 16 residues long. The CDR3 DNA sequence: TGTGCCAGCAGCTACGCGGGGGGAACAGAGGGCAATGAGCAGTTCTTC. Translating it yields CASSYAGGTEGNEQFF.

The V gene is TRBV6-5, the J gene TRBJ2-2; 7 bases match TRBD2. CDR3 length: 14 amino acids. V lost 11 bases to trimming and J lost 2 bases; unmatched junction nucleotides: 8. The germline gives CDR1 MNHEY, CDR2 SVGAGI. The CDR3 region is CACGAGDNTGELFF. The CDR3 DNA follows: TGTGCCTGCGGGGCGGGGGATAACACCGGGGAGCTGTTTTTT.

This rearrangement joins TRBV29-1 to TRBJ2-1; 7 positions agree with TRBD1. Looked up from germline, CDR1 is SQVTM and CDR2 is ANQGSEA. V gave up 1 base and J gave up 9 bases; unmatched junction bases: 9. The CDR3 is 14 amino acids. CDR3 bases: TGCAGCGTTGAAGTTGGTACAGGGGATACTGAGCAGTTCTTC. Encoded protein: CSVEVGTGDTEQFF.

V gene TRBV15 combines with J gene TRBJ1-2, with 8 bases that match TRBD1. The CDR3 extends over 15 amino acids. Per the germline V gene, CDR1 is LNHNV and CDR2 is YYDKDF (reference sequence). The J segment lost 4 bases and the V segment lost 0 bases, leaving 4 bases of the junction unmatched. The CDR3 region is CATSRDRTGFYGYTF. The CDR3 DNA is TGTGCCACCAGCAGAGATAGGACAGGGTTCTATGGCTACACCTTC.

The chain combines TRBV2 with TRBJ2-1; 8 positions agree with TRBD1. CDR1 SNHLY and CDR2 FYNNEI come from the germline V gene. CDR3 length: 15 residues. Trimming cost V 1 base and J 8 bases; bases outside gene matches: 7. CDR3 nucleotides: TGTGCCAGCAGTGAAGAGGACAGGGTTAAGGATGAGCAGTTCTTC. Translation gives CASSEEDRVKDEQFF. Combining the CDR3 with reference TRBV2 and TRBJ2-1 gives the whole variable domain EPEVTQTPSHQVTQMGQEVILRCVPISNHLYFYWYRQILGQKVEFLVSFYNNEISEKSEIFDDQFSVERPDGSNFTLKIRSTKLEDSAMYFCASSEEDRVKDEQFFGPGTRLTVL.

In this sample, this clone turned up once. The chain recombines TRBV7-2 with TRBJ1-1; D is perhaps TRBD1 (5 bases). Germline CDR1 is SGHTA and CDR2 is FQGNSA. The CDR3 is 14 amino acids. Trimming removed 1 base at V and 7 bases at J, with 13 bases between. The CDR3 DNA follows: TGTGCCAGCAGCTTAGACAGGAAGGCCGTTGAAGCTTTCTTT. Protein: CASSLDRKAVEAFF.

The chain couples TRBV2 to TRBJ1-3, with D unclear. Per the germline V gene, CDR1 is SNHLY and CDR2 is FYNNEI. The CDR3 is 14 amino acids. With 7 bases removed from V and 0 bases from J, the gap between germline ends came to 10 bases. The CDR3 sequence: CASKPNLSGNTIYF. CDR3 in DNA: TGTGCCAGCAAGCCTAACCTCTCTGGAAACACCATATATTTT.

This clone turned up a few times. The chain is built from TRBV27 and TRBJ1-1; TRBD1 aligns across 8 bases. The J segment lost 1 base and the V segment lost 7 bases, leaving 5 bases of the junction unmatched. CDR3 size: 14 residues. CDR1 and CDR2 from the germline V gene are MNHEY and SMNVEV (reference sequence). The CDR3 DNA sequence: TGTGCCAGCAATAGACAGGGGCCGAACACTGAAGCTTTCTTT. It codes for CASNRQGPNTEAFF.

The chain joins TRBV29-1 to TRBJ1-1; 9 bases match TRBD1. The CDR3 spans 13 residues. Trimming cost V 7 bases and J 5 bases; bases outside gene matches: 8. CDR1 and CDR2 from the germline V gene are SQVTM and ANQGSEA. The CDR3 DNA follows: TGCAGCGCACGAAGCGGGACAGGGACTGAAGCTTTCTTT. Protein sequence: CSARSGTGTEAFF.

The gene calls are TRBV4-1 and TRBJ2-6; 9 nucleotides line up with TRBD1. From germline, CDR1 is MGHRA and CDR2 YSYEKL. The CDR3 spans 18 residues. Trimming took 4 bases from V and 3 from J; bases not matched to a gene: 10. In DNA, the CDR3 is TGCGCCAGCAGCCCCCGGGACAGGGATATGAGTGGGGCCAACGTCCTGACTTTC. Its protein is CASSPRDRDMSGANVLTF.

This clone was detected once. CDR3 amino acids: CASSLLAGDYQETQYF. The CDR3 DNA sequence: TGCGCCAGCAGTCTTCTAGCGGGGGATTACCAAGAGACCCAGTACTTC. The V gene is TRBV4-1, the J gene TRBJ2-5; 10 nucleotides agree with TRBD2. Germline CDR1 is MGHRA and CDR2 is YSYEKL. This CDR3 is built from 16 residues. The V and J ends lost 6 bases and 0 bases, in that order; junction bases with no gene match: 7.

V usage is TRBV4-2 and J usage is TRBJ2-7; D call uncertain. The V end lost 2 bases, the J end lost 2 bases, and 10 bases lay between the germline ends. Germline V gives CDR1 LGHNA, CDR2 YNFKEQ. CDR3 length: 14 amino acids. The CDR3 loop is CASSQRHRTYEQYF. CDR3 coding DNA: TGTGCCAGCAGCCAAAGACACCGAACCTACGAGCAGTACTTC.

A few counts support this clone. The gene calls are TRBV6-5 and TRBJ1-2; D perhaps matches TRBD1 (6 bases). V was cut by 6 bases and J by 5 bases, with 13 bases left in between. Per the germline V gene, CDR1 is MNHEY and CDR2 is SVGAGI. The CDR3 consists of 13 residues. The CDR3 here is CASRPPTGYGYTF. CDR3 bases: TGTGCCAGCAGACCCCCTACAGGGTATGGCTACACCTTC.

The CDR3 region is CASSVQGNTEAFF. The CDR3 DNA is TGCGCCAGCAGTGTGCAGGGGAACACTGAAGCTTTCTTT. The chain carries TRBV5-1 and TRBJ1-1; D may be TRBD1 (5 bases). Germline loops: CDR1 SGHRS, CDR2 YFSETQ. The CDR3 has 13 amino acids. Trimming removed 5 bases from V and 1 base from J, with 9 bases in between. Based on the CDR3 plus reference TRBV5-1 and TRBJ1-1, the full variable domain is KAGVTQTPRYLIKTRGQQVTLSCSPISGHRSVSWYQQTPGQGLQFLFEYFSETQRNKGNFPGRFSGRQFSNSRSEMNVSTLELGDSALYLCASSVQGNTEAFFGQGTRLTVV.

This chain joins TRBV11-2 and TRBJ1-2; TRBD1 agrees at 7 bases. This CDR3 comprises 13 residues. Germline values: CDR1 SGHAT, CDR2 FQNNGV. The trim removed 5 bases at V and 10 bases at J, leaving 10 bases unmatched. This CDR3 reads CASSPNRQGNYTF. Here the CDR3 DNA reads TGTGCCAGCAGCCCGAACCGACAGGGAAACTACACCTTC.

In the case of this clone: The same CDR3 arises from other DNA sequences in this sample as well. The gene calls are TRBV5-6 and TRBJ1-2; weak D call: TRBD1 (5 bases). Trimming stripped 0 bases from V and 6 bases from J, with 12 bases between. This CDR3 is 14 amino acids long. Germline assignment: CDR1 SGHDT and CDR2 YYEEEE. DNA of the CDR3: TGTGCCAGCAGCTTGGTTGGGCAGGGTCATGGCTACACCTTC. Translating gives CASSLVGQGHGYTF.

This clone was seen more than once but under ten times. The genes are TRBV7-9 and TRBJ2-6; D is uncertain. V was pared by 5 bases and J by 12 bases, with 14 bases between. Germline V gene data show CDR1 as SEHNR and CDR2 as FQNEAQ (reference sequence). The CDR3 spans 13 residues. This CDR3 is CASSPPGPAVLTF. The CDR3 DNA reads as TGTGCCAGCAGCCCTCCTGGGCCTGCCGTCCTGACTTTC.

V and J are TRBV5-1 and TRBJ2-7, with TRBD2 matching over 11 bases. Germline lookup yields CDR1 SGHRS and CDR2 YFSETQ. The CDR3 has 17 amino acids. Trimming cost V 0 bases and J 3 bases; bases outside gene matches: 8. Here the CDR3 DNA reads TGCGCCAGCAGCTTGGTGGCTAGCGGGGGGTCCCACTACGAGCAGTACTTC. The encoded protein is CASSLVASGGSHYEQYF.

The chain carries TRBV2 and TRBJ2-2; D is ambiguous. Germline loops: CDR1 SNHLY, CDR2 FYNNEI. This CDR3 has 14 residues. Trimming removed 6 bases at V and 1 base at J, with 9 bases between. The CDR3 spells CASSVTRNTGELFF. CDR3 nucleotide sequence: TGTGCCAGCAGCGTCACACGGAACACCGGGGAGCTGTTTTTT.

This chain uses TRBV5-1 with TRBJ1-6; 9 bases map to TRBD1. Germline CDR1 SGHRS, CDR2 YFSETQ. CDR3 length: 16 residues. Trimming cost V 2 bases and J 1 base; bases outside gene matches: 1. The CDR3 spells CASSFGTGSYNSPLHF. In DNA, the CDR3 is TGCGCCAGCAGCTTCGGGACAGGGTCCTATAATTCACCCCTCCACTTT.